The clone carrying this T cell receptor beta chain has just a few counts. Its antigen is currently unknown. PCR involved 60 Vbeta and 13 Jbeta primers. Only in-frame clones appear in the TCRdb table, and some are missing; sequencing was by immunoSEQ multiplex PCR. The sample carries 190,000 or so clones, around 83% recorded once. The data derive from a study of cytomegalovirus exposure and HLA in healthy donors. Findings and caveats of the study: Excluded were some V segments that proved indistinguishable, including TRBV6-2 and TRBV6-3. Some TCR beta chains (164 of them) were listed as cytomegalovirus-associated. Specificity of three CMV-associated chains for CMV antigens was verified in vitro.

V shed 0 bases, J shed 7 bases, and the junction held 10 bases outside the gene matches. This CDR3 comprises 16 residues. CDR1 is LGHNA, CDR2 YSLEER, per germline. The V call is TRBV4-3, the J call TRBJ2-5, with TRBD1 matching over 8 bases. Sequenced material: PBMCs. This sequence originates from a man aged 50-59 years in good health and CMV-seronegative. This CDR3 reads CASSQDQGARGVTQYF. CDR3 DNA: TGCGCCAGCAGCCAAGATCAGGGGGCAAGAGGGGTGACCCAGTACTTC.